These 15 T cell receptor beta chains came from one sample sequenced in a study of cytomegalovirus exposure and HLA in healthy donors. Researchers ran the PCR with 60 Vbeta and 13 Jbeta primers. Repertoires were generated with immunoSEQ multiplex PCR, while TCRdb's copy carries only in-frame clones and drops some. The repertoire consists of about 150,000 clones, with 78% occurring once and the leading ten covering roughly 7%. Specimen: PBMCs. Source of these receptors: a woman aged 40 to 55 in good health and CMV-seropositive.

The chain has TRBV7-6 and TRBJ1-2, with D tentatively TRBD1 (6 bases). Looked up from germline, CDR1 is SGHVS and CDR2 is FNYEAQ. V lost 5 bases to trimming and J lost 4 bases, with 14 bases between them. There are 14 residues in the CDR3. CDR3 nucleotides: TGTGCCAGCAGCCCGGACAGTGGGTTCTATGGCTACACCTTC. This translates into CASSPDSGFYGYTF.

This clone showed up just once. The rearrangement links TRBV19 to TRBJ2-3; 8 bases align to TRBD1. Germline trimming cut 2 bases from V and 0 bases from J; bases unmatched to any gene: 13. The CDR3 length is 19 residues. Germline V CDR1 and CDR2: LNHDA, SQIVND (reference sequence). The CDR3 loop is CASSIIWGRGPTSTDTQYF. CDR3 nucleotides: TGTGCCAGTAGTATAATCTGGGGCAGGGGGCCGACTAGCACAGATACGCAGTATTTT.

In its sample, this clone was seen a few times. V and J are TRBV5-1 and TRBJ2-7, with D perhaps matching TRBD2 (6 bases). This CDR3 spans 15 amino acids. Germline CDR1 and CDR2: SGHRS and YFSETQ. Trimming took 4 bases from V and 1 from J, leaving 15 bases between them. The CDR3 DNA reads as TGCGCCAGCAGCGCGGGGATCGAGGTTTCCTACGAGCAGTACTTC. Residues: CASSAGIEVSYEQYF.

V is TRBV6-5 and J is TRBJ1-2, with D possibly TRBD1 on 5 matching bases. The CDR3 covers 14 residues. The germline gives CDR1 MNHEY, CDR2 SVGAGI. The germline V and J ends were trimmed by 7 bases and 4 bases, with 16 bases remaining between them. In DNA form, the CDR3 reads TGTGCCAGCACCCCATTCTCCGGGGGCTATGGCTACACCTTC. It is translated as CASTPFSGGYGYTF.

This clone was detected only a few times. The CDR3 DNA follows: TGTGCCTGGGGGGCGCCTAGCGTCATTCAGTACTTC. Encoded protein: CAWGAPSVIQYF. This sequence joins TRBV30 and TRBJ2-4; perhaps TRBD2 as D (6 bases). From germline, CDR1 is GTSNPN and CDR2 SVGIG (reference sequence). There are 12 residues in the CDR3. V lost 5 bases, J lost 9 bases, and 14 bases lay in between.

There are a few counts of this clone. The V and J genes are TRBV19 and TRBJ1-4; D unclear. The germline CDR1 and CDR2 sequences are LNHDA and SQIVND (reference sequence). With 4 bases removed from V and 8 bases from J, the gap between germline ends came to 23 bases. CDR3 size: 17 residues. The CDR3, as DNA: TGTGCCAGTAGTACGGATTATTCTACGGGGATGGGCGAAAAACTGTTTTTT. Translated: CASSTDYSTGMGEKLFF.

This clone occurred many times. The chain uses TRBV7-9 and TRBJ1-2, with unresolved D. V lost 0 bases to trimming and J lost 4 bases, with 9 bases between them. Germline loops: CDR1 SEHNR, CDR2 FQNEAQ (reference sequence). This CDR3 spans 14 amino acids. CDR3 in amino acids: CASSLADGLYGYTF. CDR3 nucleotides: TGTGCCAGCAGCTTAGCGGACGGACTCTATGGCTACACCTTC.

This chain links TRBV9 with TRBJ1-4; D perhaps matches TRBD1 (6 bases). The CDR3 runs 15 residues. In germline, CDR1 is SGDLS, CDR2 YYNGEE. Trimming took off 3 bases at V and 3 bases at J, with 12 bases between the two ends. The CDR3 is CASSGGGASNEKLFF. The CDR3 DNA sequence: TGTGCCAGCAGCGGGGGGGGCGCATCTAATGAAAAACTGTTTTTT.

This chain uses TRBV27 with TRBJ1-2; tentative D call: TRBD1 (5 bases). Trimming pared 4 bases from V and 3 bases from J, leaving 15 bases between. Germline-derived CDR1 and CDR2 are MNHEY and SMNVEV (reference sequence). The CDR3 consists of 15 residues. The CDR3 loop is CASSSPGRGDYGYTF. Here the CDR3 DNA reads TGTGCCAGCAGTTCCCCCGGACGGGGGGACTATGGCTACACCTTC.

The V and J genes are TRBV5-1 and TRBJ2-7; D is possibly TRBD1 (6 bases). The CDR3 is 14 residues long. Germline CDR1 and CDR2: SGHRS and YFSETQ. The V end was cut by 3 bases, the J end by 2 bases, with 12 bases between. DNA of the CDR3: TGCGCCAGCAGCTGGACAGCGGAGGCCTACGAGCAGTACTTC. This codes for CASSWTAEAYEQYF. Looking up the rest from reference TRBV5-1 and TRBJ2-7 gives the full variable domain: KAGVTQTPRYLIKTRGQQVTLSCSPISGHRSVSWYQQTPGQGLQFLFEYFSETQRNKGNFPGRFSGRQFSNSRSEMNVSTLELGDSALYLCASSWTAEAYEQYFGPGTRLTVT.

This clone came up once. The chain couples TRBV27 to TRBJ2-7; 7 nucleotides line up with TRBD1. CDR1 and CDR2 (germline): MNHEY, SMNVEV (reference sequence). J gave up 0 bases and V 5 bases, and 13 bases lay outside the gene matches. The CDR3 loop spans 17 amino acids. The CDR3 spells CASSTYRGGRSSYEQYF. The DNA for the CDR3 is TGTGCCAGCAGTACGTACAGGGGCGGAAGGAGCTCCTACGAGCAGTACTTC.

This clone was seen just once. The V call is TRBV7-9, the J call TRBJ2-1; 9 positions agree with TRBD1. The CDR3 runs to 16 residues. The V and J ends lost 7 bases and 5 bases, in that order; junction bases with no gene match: 12. From germline, CDR1 is SEHNR and CDR2 FQNEAQ (reference sequence). The CDR3 protein is CASNPNTGTGHNEQFF. The CDR3 nucleotides read TGTGCCAGCAACCCGAATACCGGGACAGGGCACAATGAGCAGTTCTTC.

V and J are TRBV15 and TRBJ1-3; D ambiguous. This CDR3 is 15 amino acids long. The germline V gene has CDR1 LNHNV and CDR2 YYDKDF (reference sequence). Trimming stripped 1 base from V and 2 bases from J, with 9 bases between. The DNA for the CDR3 is TGTGCCACCAGCAGAGGCCGGAGCCCTGGAAACACCATATATTTT. Translated: CATSRGRSPGNTIYF.

As regards this clone: Other DNA sequences in this sample translate to the same CDR3. J is TRBJ1-4 and V is TRBV6-1, with D tentatively TRBD1 (5 bases). The CDR3 has 16 amino acids. In germline, CDR1 is MNHNS, CDR2 SASEGT. V gave up 4 bases and J gave up 10 bases, with 22 bases separating them. The CDR3 region has the DNA TGTGCCAGCAGTGGAAGGATGAGTAACCCGGGGGGAAAACTGTTTTTT. Translation: CASSGRMSNPGGKLFF.

The V gene is TRBV6-5, the J gene TRBJ2-1, with D possibly being TRBD1 (6 bases). V shed 11 bases and J shed 6 bases, with 14 bases lying between them. This CDR3 is built from 12 residues. Germline V lookup: CDR1 MNHEY, CDR2 SVGAGI. CDR3 residues: CASRTVTNEQFF. The CDR3 DNA reads TGTGCCTCTAGGACAGTTACCAATGAGCAGTTCTTC.